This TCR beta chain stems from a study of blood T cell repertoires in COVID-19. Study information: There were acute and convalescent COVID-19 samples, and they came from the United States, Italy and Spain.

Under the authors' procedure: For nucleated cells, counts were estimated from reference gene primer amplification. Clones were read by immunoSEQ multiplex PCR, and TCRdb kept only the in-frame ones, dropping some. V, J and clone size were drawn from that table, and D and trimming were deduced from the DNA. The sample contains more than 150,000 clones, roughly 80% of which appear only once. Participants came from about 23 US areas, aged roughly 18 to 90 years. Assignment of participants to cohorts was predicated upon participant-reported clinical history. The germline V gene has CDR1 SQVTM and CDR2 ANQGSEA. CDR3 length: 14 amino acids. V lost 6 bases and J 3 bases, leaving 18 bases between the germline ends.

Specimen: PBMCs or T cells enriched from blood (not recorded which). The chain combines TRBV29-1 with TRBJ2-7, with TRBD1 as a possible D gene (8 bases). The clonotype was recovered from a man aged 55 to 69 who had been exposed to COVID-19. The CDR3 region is CSVGGTGFLYEQYF. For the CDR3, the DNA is TGCAGCGTGGGAGGGACAGGTTTCCTCTACGAGCAGTACTTC.